At least ten counts were recorded for the clone carrying this T cell receptor beta chain. Its antigen is unknown. The data were taken from a study of T-cell memory formation after mild COVID-19. Findings and limits, study-wide: Researchers report contracting CD4+ clones mostly in CM and EM, with CD8+ clones in EMRA. Cross-reactive memory apparently joined, as some responding clones appeared in pre-infection memory.

CDR1 is KGHSH and CDR2 is LQKENI in the germline V gene. V was trimmed by 5 bases and J by 3 bases, leaving 16 bases between them. The CDR3 is made up of 15 amino acids. The 5'RACE method, run with constant-segment primers, produced TCR alpha and TCR beta cDNA libraries (carrying sample barcodes and UMIs). TCRdb re-analysed the 5' RACE reads in MiXCR, keeping a single row per CDR3 protein. The top ten hold around 23% of the sample, which has more than 250,000 distinct CDR3 sequences, 15% to 20% seen once. The sample comprised PBMCs or a T cell subset sorted from them (not recorded which). The chain recombines TRBV18 with TRBJ2-5; D perhaps matches TRBD1 (6 bases). The sequence derives from a man between 18 and 35 years old who had mild COVID-19 (a few samples of this study predate the infection). Cell type and time point are not known. CDR3 sequence reads: CASSGEGVWEETQYF. CDR3 nucleotides: TGTGCCAGCTCAGGCGAGGGGGTCTGGGAAGAGACCCAGTACTTC.